Presented here are 29 T cell receptor beta chains from one specimen sequenced in a study of vaccination and CD4 T cells after COVID-19. CD4+ T cells that had been cultured provided DNA sequenced with the Oncomine TCR Beta short-read assay. One entry per CDR3 protein results from TCRdb running MiXCR on the PCR reads. The table shows roughly 3,700 distinct CDR3 sequences, with roughly 17% occurring only once. Treatment reported: roughly 11-day PBMC culture with coronavirus spike peptide pools or control peptides (ViraFEST assay). These TCRs are of unknown antigen specificity. The sequencing input was CD4+ T cells from blood, cultured in vitro. All receptors come from a human donor who had recovered from COVID-19.

This sequence joins TRBV6-1 and TRBJ1-6, with no clear D. The germline CDR1 and CDR2 sequences are MNHNS and SASEGT. V shed 1 base and J shed 7 bases, with 11 bases lying between them. The CDR3 sequence is 15 residues long. The CDR3 DNA reads TGTGCCAGCAGTGAAGAGGCCAGGAGGAATTCACCCCTCCACTTT. Protein: CASSEEARRNSPLHF.

V is TRBV28 and J is TRBJ2-5; D unresolved. Germline values: CDR1 MDHEN, CDR2 SYDVKM. V was trimmed by 5 bases and J by 1 base, leaving 11 bases between them. CDR3 length: 14 residues. CDR3 sequence (DNA): TGTGCCAGCAGTGAATCGGAGTCCCAAGAGACCCAGTACTTC. The encoded protein is CASSESESQETQYF.

The rearrangement links TRBV6-4 to TRBJ2-7; D may be TRBD1 or TRBD2 (6 bases each). Germline assignment: CDR1 MRHNA and CDR2 SNTAGT. This CDR3 is 16 amino acids long. Trimming removed 4 bases from V and 0 bases from J, with 16 bases in between. For the CDR3, the DNA is TGTGCCAGCAGTGCGGGGGCGGGACTTAGCTCCTACGAGCAGTACTTC. The encoded protein is CASSAGAGLSSYEQYF.

This clonotype has more than one count but fewer than ten. The chain is built from TRBV4-1 and TRBJ2-3, with unresolved D. This CDR3 has 13 residues. Germline-derived CDR1 and CDR2 are MGHRA and YSYEKL. The V gene lost 1 base and the J gene lost 5 bases, with 7 bases spanning the gap. The CDR3, as DNA: TGCGCCAGCAGCCAAGCGGGCAAAGATACGCAGTATTTT. This sequence encodes CASSQAGKDTQYF.

The chain links TRBV7-2 to TRBJ1-2; TRBD1 matches at 8 bases. This CDR3 comprises 14 residues. CDR1 and CDR2 from the germline V gene are SGHTA and FQGNSA. V shed 5 bases and J 2 bases; nucleotides not matched to a gene: 4. CDR3: CASSPRQGNYGYTF. The CDR3 bases are TGTGCCAGCAGCCCGCGACAGGGGAACTATGGCTACACCTTC.

This clonotype turned up a few times. One end of the junction does not line up with germline, which may come from a read error. The chain links TRBV19 to TRBJ1-2; D is unclear. The CDR3 is 15 residues long. CDR1 LNHDA and CDR2 SQIVND come from the germline V gene (reference sequence). CDR3 DNA: TGTGCCAGTAGTTTAGAAGCGACGCCCCCGGGAGGCTACACCTTC. Protein sequence: CASSLEATPPGGYTF.

This clonotype is categorized as medium-sized. The J gene is TRBJ2-2, the V gene TRBV6-4, with 10 bases lining up with TRBD2. Trimming took 4 bases from V and 3 from J; bases not matched to a gene: 5. Germline values: CDR1 MRHNA, CDR2 SNTAGT. CDR3 size: 16 residues. CDR3 sequence (DNA): TGTGCCAGCAGTGTGGAAGCGGGGGGGCACACCGGGGAGCTGTTTTTT. Protein product: CASSVEAGGHTGELFF.

This clonotype is labeled as medium-sized (0.01 to 0.1%). This chain connects TRBV20-1 to TRBJ1-4, with D perhaps matching TRBD1 (6 bases). V lost 2 bases to trimming and J lost 8 bases, with 18 bases between them. The germline V gene encodes CDR1 DFQATT and CDR2 SNEGSKA (reference sequence). CDR3 size: 15 residues. The CDR3 here is CSARRRGAPGEKLFF. The DNA for the CDR3 is TGCAGTGCTAGACGCAGGGGAGCCCCAGGGGAAAAACTGTTTTTT.

By frequency in the sample, this clonotype is medium-sized (0.01 to 0.1%). The rearrangement links TRBV7-2 to TRBJ2-7, with D hard to call. The V and J ends lost 5 bases and 0 bases respectively, with 5 bases between them. From germline, CDR1 is SGHTA and CDR2 FQGNSA. The CDR3 is 12 residues long. The CDR3 spells CASSLSSYEQYF. CDR3 in DNA: TGTGCCAGCAGCCTCAGCTCCTACGAGCAGTACTTC.

By proportion, this clonotype is medium-sized. The rearrangement joins TRBV21-1 to TRBJ2-1; the table's TRBD1 call for D was not verified on the DNA. TRBV21-1 is given as a pseudogene. This CDR3 spans 15 amino acids. For the CDR3, the DNA is TGTGCCAGCAGCAAAGGGGACAACTCCTACAATGAGCAGTTCTTC. Encoded protein: CASSKGDNSYNEQFF.

This clonotype is large (0.1 to 1%) by share. The chain is built from TRBV7-9 and TRBJ2-5; no definite D call. The CDR3 spans 14 residues. V lost 0 bases and J lost 2, with 7 bases in between. CDR1 and CDR2 from the germline V gene are SEHNR and FQNEAQ (reference sequence). CDR3 coding DNA: TGTGCCAGCAGCTTAGCGTCCGGGCAAGAGACCCAGTACTTC. It specifies CASSLASGQETQYF. The variable domain in full, completed from reference TRBV7-9 and TRBJ2-5, reads DTGVSQNPRHKITKRGQNVTFRCDPISEHNRLYWYRQTLGQGPEFLTYFQNEAQLEKSRLLSDRFSAERPKGSFSTLEIQRTEQGDSAMYLCASSLASGQETQYFGPGTRLLVL.

There are a few counts of this clonotype. J is TRBJ2-1 and V is TRBV27; D is uncertain. Per germline, CDR1 MNHEY and CDR2 SMNVEV (reference sequence). V was trimmed by 6 bases and J by 5 bases, leaving 17 bases between them. The CDR3 has 15 residues. The CDR3 reads CASSRLERINNEQFF. In nucleotides, the CDR3 is TGTGCCAGCAGCCGTCTGGAGAGGATAAACAATGAGCAGTTCTTC.

About this clonotype: A junction boundary mismatches the germline segment, possibly from a read error. The gene calls are TRBV18 and TRBJ2-7; 9 bases are shared with TRBD1. This CDR3 contains 16 residues. Germline V gene data show CDR1 as KGHSH and CDR2 as LQKENI. The CDR3 is CASSRTGGGGGEYRNF. The CDR3 nucleotides are TGTGCCAGCTCACGCACAGGGGGCGGGGGTGGAGAGTATCGGAACTTC.

This clonotype has just a few counts. The chain is built from TRBV4-1 and TRBJ1-2; possible D gene TRBD1, 6 bases. Trimming removed 0 bases at V and 6 bases at J, with 17 bases between. The CDR3 length is 16 residues. Germline V CDR1 and CDR2: MGHRA, YSYEKL. As DNA, the CDR3 is TGCGCCAGCAGCCAAGAAGGGAGAGGGGGTAAGGATGGCTACACCTTC. This sequence encodes CASSQEGRGGKDGYTF.

The chain employs TRBV3-1 and TRBJ2-3; TRBD2 matches at 8 bases. The CDR3 length is 16 residues. The junction had 7 bases not matched to a gene; V was cut back by 1 base and J by 4 bases. Germline V CDR1 and CDR2: LGHDT, YNNKEL (reference sequence). The CDR3, as DNA: TGTGCCAGCAGCCAAGTGTCGCGGGGGGCAGCAGATACGCAGTATTTT. Translated, it gives CASSQVSRGAADTQYF.

A few counts support this clonotype. The chain combines TRBV5-1 with TRBJ1-6; 8 bases align to TRBD1. The CDR3 is made up of 15 amino acids. Per germline, CDR1 SGHRS and CDR2 YFSETQ. Trimming at V came to 4 bases and at J to 7 bases, leaving 7 bases not matched to a gene. The CDR3 loop is CASSLGDRNNSPLHF. The CDR3 bases are TGCGCCAGCAGCCTAGGGGACAGGAACAATTCACCCCTCCACTTT.

V usage is TRBV2 and J usage is TRBJ2-3; TRBD1 aligns across 7 bases. Germline V gene sequence: CDR1 SNHLY, CDR2 FYNNEI. Trimming took 8 bases from V and 4 from J; bases not matched to a gene: 3. The CDR3 is made up of 12 amino acids. CDR3 loop: CASVGTADTQYF. CDR3 nucleotides: TGTGCCAGCGTTGGGACAGCAGATACGCAGTATTTT.

In its sample, this clonotype was seen a few times. The chain uses TRBV12-5 and TRBJ2-3; TRBD2 might be the D (6 bases). In germline, CDR1 is LGHNT, CDR2 FRNRAP. Trimming shortened V by 7 bases and J by 3 bases, and 14 bases separated the two germline ends. The CDR3 has 14 amino acids. The CDR3 DNA follows: TGTGCTAGTGTGCCAGGGACTGGGACAGATACGCAGTATTTT. It specifies CASVPGTGTDTQYF.

The V gene is TRBV7-9, the J gene TRBJ1-3; 8 bases line up with TRBD1. The V gene end was trimmed by 2 bases and the J gene end by 2 bases; junction bases not matched to a gene: 5. Germline-derived CDR1 and CDR2 are SEHNR and FQNEAQ (reference sequence). The CDR3 is 16 residues long. Here the CDR3 reads CASSLSGGRTGNTIYF. The CDR3, as DNA: TGTGCCAGCAGCTTATCAGGGGGCCGAACTGGAAACACCATATATTTT. Based on the CDR3 plus reference TRBV7-9 and TRBJ1-3, the full variable domain is DTGVSQNPRHKITKRGQNVTFRCDPISEHNRLYWYRQTLGQGPEFLTYFQNEAQLEKSRLLSDRFSAERPKGSFSTLEIQRTEQGDSAMYLCASSLSGGRTGNTIYFGEGSWLTVV.

This clonotype was seen a few times. J is TRBJ2-3 and V is TRBV7-2, with TRBD2 matching over 7 bases. The CDR3 contains 12 residues. Germline CDR1 and CDR2: SGHTA and FQGNSA. With V trimmed by 5 bases and J by 6 bases, 2 bases remained unmatched. The CDR3 loop reads CASSAGVDTQYF. The CDR3, as DNA: TGTGCCAGCAGCGCGGGGGTCGATACGCAGTATTTT.

This clonotype was seen only a few times. J is TRBJ2-7 and V is TRBV15; D unclear. The V gene's germline CDR1 is LNHNV and CDR2 YYDKDF (reference sequence). CDR3 length equals 14 residues. V lost 8 bases, J lost 6 bases, and 20 bases lay in between. The CDR3 nucleotides are TGTGCCACCGGTAAAAGCCACGGTGAAGGCGAGCAGTACTTC. This gives the protein CATGKSHGEGEQYF.

The rearrangement uses TRBV18 and TRBJ1-2, with D tentatively TRBD1 (6 bases). CDR1 and CDR2 (germline): KGHSH, LQKENI. Deletions cut 3 bases from V and 7 bases from J, with 15 bases between. The CDR3 contains 14 residues. The CDR3 is CASSPPEQGRGYTF. The CDR3 DNA sequence: TGTGCCAGCTCACCGCCAGAACAGGGTCGTGGCTACACCTTC.

The rearrangement uses TRBV4-2 and TRBJ2-3, with D tentatively TRBD1 or TRBD2 (6 bases each). The germline V and J ends were trimmed by 4 bases and 3 bases, with 26 bases remaining between them. This CDR3 is built from 19 residues. Germline loops: CDR1 LGHNA, CDR2 YNFKEQ. CDR3 protein: CASSPHRGRRWQGTDTQYF. The CDR3 DNA reads as TGTGCCAGCAGCCCACATCGGGGGAGGCGATGGCAGGGGACAGATACGCAGTATTTT.

The rearrangement links TRBV5-5 to TRBJ2-2, with D perhaps assigned TRBD1 or TRBD2 (5 bases each). The CDR3 runs to 15 residues. CDR1 is SGHKS and CDR2 is YYEKEE in the germline V gene (reference sequence). V lost 3 bases and J 0 bases, leaving 9 bases between the germline ends. Here the CDR3 DNA reads TGTGCCAGCAGCTGGGACGGCGCGAACACCGGGGAGCTGTTTTTT. As protein: CASSWDGANTGELFF.

This clonotype is medium-sized in the sample. This chain uses TRBV9 with TRBJ1-6; unclear D gene. The CDR3 has 11 amino acids. CDR1 is SGDLS and CDR2 is YYNGEE in the germline V gene. The CDR3 region is CAAFHNSPLHF. The CDR3, as DNA: TGTGCAGCCTTCCATAATTCACCCCTCCACTTT.

This sequence joins TRBV29-1 and TRBJ2-2, with D hard to call. The CDR3 runs to 14 residues. The germline V gene has CDR1 SQVTM and CDR2 ANQGSEA. V was clipped by 4 bases and J by 8 bases, with 17 bases between them. This chain's CDR3 is CSVAPRLNGGELFF. CDR3 DNA: TGCAGCGTTGCGCCCCGACTTAACGGTGGGGAGCTGTTTTTT.

This clonotype is judged medium-sized. The V gene is TRBV6-1, the J gene TRBJ2-3; D gene ambiguous. The CDR3 is 17 amino acids. Trimming shortened V by 4 bases and J by 2 bases, and 19 bases separated the two germline ends. Germline V gene sequence: CDR1 MNHNS, CDR2 SASEGT. CDR3 bases: TGTGCCAGCAGTGCCCCGGGTTCCCGAAACCCCACAGATACGCAGTATTTT. It specifies CASSAPGSRNPTDTQYF.

This clonotype has just a few counts. This rearrangement joins TRBV4-2 to TRBJ1-6; possibly TRBD1 for D (6 bases). CDR1 LGHNA and CDR2 YNFKEQ come from the germline V gene. The CDR3 loop spans 16 amino acids. V lost 2 bases and J lost 6, with 14 bases in between. CDR3 loop: CASSQSKGEANSPLHF. DNA of the CDR3: TGTGCCAGCAGCCAAAGCAAGGGGGAAGCTAATTCACCCCTCCACTTT.

This chain uses TRBV5-4 with TRBJ2-2; 9 bases line up with TRBD2. The length of the CDR3 is 16 residues. CDR1 SGHNT and CDR2 YYREEE come from the germline V gene (reference sequence). With V trimmed by 4 bases and J by 1 base, 5 bases remained unmatched. CDR3 nucleotide sequence: TGTGCCAGCAGCAGCGGGGGGAAACAGAACACCGGGGAGCTGTTTTTT. It codes for CASSSGGKQNTGELFF.